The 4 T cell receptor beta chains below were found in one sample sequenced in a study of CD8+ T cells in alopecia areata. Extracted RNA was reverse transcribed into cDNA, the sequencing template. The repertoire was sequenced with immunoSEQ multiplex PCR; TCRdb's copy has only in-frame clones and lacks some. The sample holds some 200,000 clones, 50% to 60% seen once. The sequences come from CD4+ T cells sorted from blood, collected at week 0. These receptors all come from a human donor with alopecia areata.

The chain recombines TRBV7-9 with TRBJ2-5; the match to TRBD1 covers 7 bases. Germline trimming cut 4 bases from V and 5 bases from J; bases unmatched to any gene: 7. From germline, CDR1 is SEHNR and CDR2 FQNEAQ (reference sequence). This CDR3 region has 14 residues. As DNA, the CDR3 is TGTGCCAGCAGCTGGGGGACAGCGATGGAGACCCAGTACTTC. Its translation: CASSWGTAMETQYF.

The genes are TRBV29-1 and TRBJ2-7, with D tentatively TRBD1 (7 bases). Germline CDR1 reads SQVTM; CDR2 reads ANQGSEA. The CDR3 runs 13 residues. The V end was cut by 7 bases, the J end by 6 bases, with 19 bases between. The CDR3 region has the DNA TGCAGCGGAGGGGCAGGGGGGATTGGCGAGCAGTACTTC. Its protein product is CSGGAGGIGEQYF.

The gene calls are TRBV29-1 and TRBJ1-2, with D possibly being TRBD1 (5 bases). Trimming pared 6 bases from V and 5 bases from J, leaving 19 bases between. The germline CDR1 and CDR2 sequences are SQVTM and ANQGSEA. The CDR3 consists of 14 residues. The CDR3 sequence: CSVTSGTSMYGYTF. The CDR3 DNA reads TGCAGCGTAACTTCCGGGACTTCGATGTATGGCTACACCTTC. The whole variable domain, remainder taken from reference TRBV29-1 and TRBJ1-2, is SAVISQKPSRDICQRGTSLTIQCQVDSQVTMMFWYRQQPGQSLTLIATANQGSEATYESGFVIDKFPISRPNLTFSTLTVSNMSPEDSSIYLCSVTSGTSMYGYTFGSGTRLTVV.

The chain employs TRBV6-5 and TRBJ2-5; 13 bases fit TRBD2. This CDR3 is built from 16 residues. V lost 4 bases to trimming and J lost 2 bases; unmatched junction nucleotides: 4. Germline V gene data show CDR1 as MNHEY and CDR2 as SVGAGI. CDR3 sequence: CASSSPGLAGQETQYF. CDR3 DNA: TGTGCCAGCAGTTCTCCGGGACTAGCGGGGCAAGAGACCCAGTACTTC.